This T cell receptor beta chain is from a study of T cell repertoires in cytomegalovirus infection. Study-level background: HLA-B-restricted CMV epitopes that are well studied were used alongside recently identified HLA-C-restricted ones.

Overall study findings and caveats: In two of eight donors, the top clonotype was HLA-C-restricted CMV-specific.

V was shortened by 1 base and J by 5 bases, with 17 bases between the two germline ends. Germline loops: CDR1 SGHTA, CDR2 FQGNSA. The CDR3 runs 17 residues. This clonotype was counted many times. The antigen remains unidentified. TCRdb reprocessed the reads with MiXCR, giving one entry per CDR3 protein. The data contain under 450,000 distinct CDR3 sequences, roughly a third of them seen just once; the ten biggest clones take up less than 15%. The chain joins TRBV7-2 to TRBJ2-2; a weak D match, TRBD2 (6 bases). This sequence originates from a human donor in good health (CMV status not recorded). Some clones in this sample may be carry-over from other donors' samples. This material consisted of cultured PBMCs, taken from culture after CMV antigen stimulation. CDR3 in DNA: TGTGCCAGCAGCTTAGGCTTAGTGGAGGGCCCAACCGGGGAGCTGTTTTTT. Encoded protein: CASSLGLVEGPTGELFF.